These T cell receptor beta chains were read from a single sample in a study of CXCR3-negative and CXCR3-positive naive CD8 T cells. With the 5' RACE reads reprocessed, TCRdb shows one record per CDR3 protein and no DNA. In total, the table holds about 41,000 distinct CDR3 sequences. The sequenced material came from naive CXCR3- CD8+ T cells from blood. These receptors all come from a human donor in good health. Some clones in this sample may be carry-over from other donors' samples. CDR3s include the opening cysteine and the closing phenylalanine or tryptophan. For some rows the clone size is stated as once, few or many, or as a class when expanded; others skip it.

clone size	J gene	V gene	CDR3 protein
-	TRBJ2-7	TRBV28	CASRPTSATYEQYF
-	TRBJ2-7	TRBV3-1	CASSQGTGGAYEQYF
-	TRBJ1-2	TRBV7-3	CASSDRNYGYTF
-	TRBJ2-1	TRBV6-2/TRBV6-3	CASGSRDRGQSEQFF
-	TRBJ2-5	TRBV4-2	CASSQAERLQETQYF
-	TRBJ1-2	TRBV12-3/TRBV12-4	CASSLLETGFRGYTF
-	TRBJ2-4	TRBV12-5	CASVGDRTLAKNIQYF
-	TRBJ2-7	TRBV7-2	CASSLAPYTYEQYF
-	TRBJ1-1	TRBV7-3	CASSLIGVGNTEAFF
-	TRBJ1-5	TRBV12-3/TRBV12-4	CASRTINQPQHF
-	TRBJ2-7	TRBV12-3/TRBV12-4	CASSLLGTSSYEQYF
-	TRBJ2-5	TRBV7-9	CASSLVRAETQYF
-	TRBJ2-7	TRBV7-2	CASSTSGLPTYEQYF
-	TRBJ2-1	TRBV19	CASSTLGIGNEQFF
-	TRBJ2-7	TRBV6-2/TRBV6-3	CASSYSPAPYEQYF
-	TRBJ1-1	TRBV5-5	CASSLSPGANTEAFF
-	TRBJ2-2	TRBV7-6	CASSGNTGELFF
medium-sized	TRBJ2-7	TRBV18	CASSGGTGGAVYEQYF
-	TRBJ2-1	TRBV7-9	CASSQLPGQRPYNEQFF
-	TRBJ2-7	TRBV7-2	CASSLDRGEYEQYF
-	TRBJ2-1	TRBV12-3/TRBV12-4	CASSRHKAINEQFF
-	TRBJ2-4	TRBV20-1	CSARASGEVKNIQYF
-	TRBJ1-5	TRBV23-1	CASSRTPQGAVNQPQHF
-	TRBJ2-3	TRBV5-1	CASSHSGGGSAVDTQYF